This T cell receptor (beta chain) was recovered during a study of early T cells in non-severe SARS-CoV-2 infection. Each CDR3 protein gets one entry after TCRdb re-called the 5' RACE reads with MiXCR. The data hold tens of thousands of distinct CDR3 sequences, with 9% to 10% observed a single time. A few counts support this clonotype. Germline CDR1 reads ENHRY; CDR2 reads SYGVKD. The CDR3 has 14 amino acids. V lost 6 bases to trimming and J lost 3 bases, with 12 bases between them. This clonotype originated in an adult who was a healthcare worker with PCR-confirmed SARS-CoV-2 infection or an uninfected control (not recorded which). Sequenced material: whole blood, taken at baseline. The chain is built from TRBV10-3 and TRBJ2-1, with D perhaps TRBD1 or TRBD2 (6 bases each). DNA for the CDR3: TGTGCCATCAGGGGGGGCCAGGGCTACAATGAGCAGTTCTTC. Amino acid sequence: CAIRGGQGYNEQFF.